This is a list of T cell receptor beta chains from one sample in a study of Ad26.COV2.S vaccination and SARS-CoV-2 variants. Method: immunoSEQ multiplex PCR; TCRdb's copy keeps in-frame clones and lacks some. The sample has some 370,000 clones, around four fifths seen once. The sequenced sample was peripheral blood, obtained in a trial of Ad26.COV2.S vaccine versus placebo. Every receptor here comes from a person aged 18-65 years who received the Ad26.COV2.S COVID-19 vaccine or a placebo. The CDR3 runs from the conserved cysteine through the conserved F or W. The D gene is left open where the match is weak. Rows may omit the clone size; those that give it use once, few, many or a size class.

>-|TRBV4-3|-|TRBJ1-3
TGCGCCAGCAGCGCGACGGTCTCTGGCAACACCATATATTTT
CASSATVSGNTIYF
>-|TRBV6-1|TRBD1|TRBJ2-3
TGTGCCAGCAGTGGAGTCGGGCGACACAGGGGGACAGATACGCAGTATTTT
CASSGVGRHRGTDTQYF
>-|TRBV7-9|TRBD1|TRBJ2-7
TGTGCCAGCAGCTTAGGTAGGACAGGGGATCACGAGCAGTACTTC
CASSLGRTGDHEQYF
>-|TRBV7-9|-|TRBJ1-4
TGTGCCAGCAGCTACGACGCGGTGGGGGAAAAACTGTTTTTT
CASSYDAVGEKLFF
>-|TRBV19|-|TRBJ2-5
TGTGCCAGTAGAAAAAGGGGAGGAGGCGAGACCCAGTACTTC
CASRKRGGGETQYF
>-|TRBV6-5|-|TRBJ2-1
TGTGCCAGCAGTAGGGGGATGGTTAGCGAGCAGTTCTTC
CASSRGMVSEQFF
>-|TRBV6-2/TRBV6-3|-|TRBJ1-5
TGTGCCAGCCGCCTACCGGGTGGAGGCAATCAGCCCCAGCATTTT
CASRLPGGGNQPQHF
>-|TRBV5-1|TRBD1|TRBJ1-2
TGCGCCAGCAGCTTAGGTCTTACCGGGACAGGGGGTGGCTACACCTTC
CASSLGLTGTGGGYTF
>-|TRBV3-1/TRBV3-2|-|TRBJ2-3
TGTGCCAGCTCCGAGAGCCCATGGGATCCCCGCACAGATACGCAGTATTTT
CASSESPWDPRTDTQYF
>-|TRBV18|TRBD1|TRBJ2-7
TGTGCCAGCTCACCACGGGGGACAGGGATTAACTACGAGCAGTACTTC
CASSPRGTGINYEQYF
>-|TRBV6-5|-|TRBJ1-2
TGTGCCAGCAGCCGGGCAACCCATGGCTACACCTTC
CASSRATHGYTF
>-|TRBV7-9|-|TRBJ2-2
TGTGCCAGCAGCTTAGAGGTCCGGACCGGGGAGCTGTTTTTT
CASSLEVRTGELFF
>-|TRBV6-5|-|TRBJ1-1
TGTGCCAGCCTTTCAAACAGGGTCATGAACACTGAAGCTTTCTTT
CASLSNRVMNTEAFF
>-|TRBV5-4|TRBD1|TRBJ2-7
TGTGCCAGCAGCCGGGACAGGGCCGGCGAGCAGTACTTC
CASSRDRAGEQYF
>-|TRBV10-3|-|TRBJ1-5
TGTGCCGGGGGGCGCGAGGGCAATCAGCCCCAGCATTTT
CAGGREGNQPQHF
>-|TRBV7-2|-|TRBJ2-2
TGTGCCAGCAGCGCTAAGGCTAGTAATACCGGGGAGCTGTTTTTT
CASSAKASNTGELFF
>-|TRBV7-3|-|TRBJ2-2
TGTGCCAGCAGCCAGGGGGGCACCGGGGAGCTGTTTTTT
CASSQGGTGELFF
>once|TRBV4-3|-|TRBJ2-4
TGCGCCAGCAGCCCTCGCTTGGCTCCAGCCATTCAGTACTTC
CASSPRLAPAIQYF
>once|TRBV5-1|-|TRBJ1-2
TGCGCCAGCAGCTGGGACAATAGTGACTATGGCTACACCTTC
CASSWDNSDYGYTF
>-|TRBV27|-|TRBJ1-5
TGTGCCAGCAGTTCCTGGCAGGTCGATCAGCCCCAGCATTTT
CASSSWQVDQPQHF
>-|TRBV15|-|TRBJ1-4
TGTGCCACCAGCAGAGTCGGGACACGCACAACTAATGAAAAACTGTTTTTT
CATSRVGTRTTNEKLFF
>-|TRBV18|TRBD1|TRBJ1-2
TGTGCCAGCTCACCAAGGGGGACAGACCATGGCTACACCTTC
CASSPRGTDHGYTF
>-|TRBV7-2|-|TRBJ2-2
TGTGCCAGCAGCTTAGGTCGGGGCGGGGAGCTGTTTTTT
CASSLGRGGELFF
>-|TRBV7-9|-|TRBJ2-4
TGTGCCAGCAGCTCCACTAGGGCACTAGCCAAAAACATTCAGTACTTC
CASSSTRALAKNIQYF
>-|TRBV30|-|TRBJ2-5
TGTGCTGCAGGGCCCCAAGAGACCCAGTACTTC
CAAGPQETQYF
>-|TRBV7-9|TRBD1|TRBJ2-6
TGTGCCAGCAGCCGGACAGGGTCCGGGGCCAACGTCCTGACTTTC
CASSRTGSGANVLTF
>-|TRBV5-6|-|TRBJ1-6
TGTGCCAGCAGCGCCTCTACAGGGTTCAATTCACCCCTCCACTTT
CASSASTGFNSPLHF
>-|TRBV20-1|-|TRBJ2-1
TGCAGTGCCCAAATCTACAATGAGCAGTTCTTC
CSAQIYNEQFF
>-|TRBV20-1|-|TRBJ1-1
TGCAGTGCTAGTATGGGGCAGCCGAACACTGAAGCTTTCTTT
CSASMGQPNTEAFF
>-|TRBV10-3|-|TRBJ1-3
TGTGCCACCCGACCCTGGGGGGGCACAGCTGGAAACACCATATATTTT
CATRPWGGTAGNTIYF
>-|TRBV2|TRBD1|TRBJ2-7
TGTGCCAGCAGGGGGACAGGGAGACCTGTCGAGCAGTACTTC
CASRGTGRPVEQYF
>once|TRBV6-6|-|TRBJ2-5
TGTGCCAGCAGACGGGACCCCCAAGAGACCCAGTACTTC
CASRRDPQETQYF
>-|TRBV5-1|-|TRBJ1-1
TGCGCCAGCTCCGATACTGGGGGTCGAGGATATGCTTTCTTT
CASSDTGGRGYAFF
>-|TRBV6-4|-|TRBJ1-6
TGTGCCAGCAGTGCGGAGAGCTCCTATAATTCACCCCTCCACTTT
CASSAESSYNSPLHF
>-|TRBV7-9|-|TRBJ1-2
TGTGCCAGCAGCTTCCTGGTGGATGGCTACACCTTC
CASSFLVDGYTF
>-|TRBV24-1|-|TRBJ1-5
TGTGCCACCAGTGAATGGGAAAGAGGGCCCCAGCATTTT
CATSEWERGPQHF
>-|TRBV15|-|TRBJ2-1
TGTGCCACCTCCGGACGGGGGACCTTAGGGCAGTTCTTC
CATSGRGTLGQFF
>-|TRBV5-8|-|TRBJ2-7
TGTGCCTCGGAATTCTACGAGCAGTACTTC
CASEFYEQYF
>few|TRBV7-9|TRBD2|TRBJ2-1
TGTGCCAGCACGCAGGGACTAGCGGGGGGTCAGGGTGAGCAGTTCTTC
CASTQGLAGGQGEQFF
>-|TRBV7-3|TRBD2|TRBJ2-2
TGTGCCAGCAGCCCAGTGGGCGGGGAGGGCCGTAACGGGGAGCTGTTTTTT
CASSPVGGEGRNGELFF
>-|TRBV28|TRBD1|TRBJ1-5
TGTGCCAGCAGAAGGTTTCAGGGGGCTGCTAATCAGCCCCAGCATTTT
CASRRFQGAANQPQHF